The following is a T cell receptor beta chain sequence with its context. The antigen is undetermined. TCRdb keeps only in-frame clones here, not all; method: immunoSEQ multiplex PCR. The table shows some 2.1 million clones, with about 93% occurring only once. This sample is part of a study of shared clonotypes between healthy human individuals. Trimming pared 4 bases from V and 7 bases from J, leaving 11 bases between. CDR1 SEHNR and CDR2 FQNEAQ come from the germline V gene (reference sequence). This CDR3 contains 13 residues. As defined, naive CD8 cells were CD45RO-negative and positively selected for CCR7, with terminally differentiated effector memory CD45RA+ cells excluded. Study observations and caveats: Shared clonotypes: about 5% naive CD4, 3.5% to 4% naive CD8, over 2% memory CD4, 0.4% to 0.45% memory CD8. The study drew on few donors, limiting represented genetic and exposure-history diversity.

The sequencing sample was made of naive CD8+ T cells from PBMCs. The receptor was isolated from a man aged 18-30 years in good health. Some clones in this sample may be carry-over from other donors' samples. This sequence joins TRBV7-9 and TRBJ1-5; D is ambiguous. In DNA form, the CDR3 reads TGTGCCAGCAGCTCCGAACGGGCCCAGCCCCAGCATTTT. It codes for CASSSERAQPQHF.